This note documents a single T cell receptor (beta chain) sequence. The antigen remains undetermined. Only in-frame clones appear in the TCRdb table, and some are missing; sequencing was by immunoSEQ multiplex PCR. The repertoire includes about 43,000 clones, approximately 94% of them detected once, and about 2% sits in the top ten. This sample is part of a study of T cells in tuberculosis. Across the study: In South Africa, adults with active tuberculosis were compared with IGRA-negative and latently infected IGRA-positive adolescents.

This CDR3 contains 15 residues. Germline loops: CDR1 MDHEN, CDR2 SYDVKM. Losses at the gene ends were 4 bases for V and 2 bases for J; bases not matched to a gene: 2. Study-level findings and limits: Selection depended on which cryopreserved specimens were available.

The sequence was collected from a donor aged 10-29 years with latent tuberculosis or without tuberculosis infection. Some clones in this sample may be carry-over from other donors' samples. The specimen was PBMCs. The chain has TRBV28 and TRBJ2-6, with 7 bases matching TRBD1. CDR3 sequence: CASSWGTAGANVLTF. In DNA, the CDR3 is TGTGCCAGCAGTTGGGGGACAGCTGGGGCCAACGTCCTGACTTTC.